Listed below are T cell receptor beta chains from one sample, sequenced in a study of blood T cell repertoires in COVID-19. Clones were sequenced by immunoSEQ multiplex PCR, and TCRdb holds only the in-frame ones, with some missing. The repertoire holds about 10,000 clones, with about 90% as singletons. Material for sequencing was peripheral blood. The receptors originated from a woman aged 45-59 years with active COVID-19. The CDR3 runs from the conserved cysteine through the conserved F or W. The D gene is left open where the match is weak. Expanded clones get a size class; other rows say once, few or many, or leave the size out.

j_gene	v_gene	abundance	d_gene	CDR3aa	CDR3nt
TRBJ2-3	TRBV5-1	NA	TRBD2	CASSFSSGSTDTQYF	TGCGCCAGCAGCTTTTCTAGCGGTAGCACAGATACGCAGTATTTT
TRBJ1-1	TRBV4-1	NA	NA	CASSQAGGGGYTTEAFF	TGCGCCAGCAGCCAAGCGGGAGGGGGGGGCTATACGACTGAAGCTTTCTTT
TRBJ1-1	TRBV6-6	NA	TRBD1	CASRDRDYTEAFF	TGTGCCAGCCGTGACAGGGACTACACTGAAGCTTTCTTT
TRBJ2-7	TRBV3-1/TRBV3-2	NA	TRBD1	CASRQGTGGAYEQYF	TGTGCCAGCAGACAGGGGACAGGGGGCGCCTACGAGCAGTACTTC
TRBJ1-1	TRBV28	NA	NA	CASSPDYGNTEAFF	TGTGCCAGCAGTCCCGACTACGGGAACACTGAAGCTTTCTTT
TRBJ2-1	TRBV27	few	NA	CASSLGQKYNEQFF	TGTGCCAGCAGTTTAGGACAGAAGTACAATGAGCAGTTCTTC
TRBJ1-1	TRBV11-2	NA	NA	CASSLEGTTNTEAFF	TGTGCCAGCAGCTTAGAAGGGACTACCAACACTGAAGCTTTCTTT
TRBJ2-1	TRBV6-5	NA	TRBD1	CASSGTVLVGEQFF	TGTGCCAGCAGCGGGACAGTTCTAGTGGGAGAGCAGTTCTTC
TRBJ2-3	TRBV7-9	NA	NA	CASRYGDTQYF	TGTGCCAGCAGGTACGGAGATACGCAGTATTTT
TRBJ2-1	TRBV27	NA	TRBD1	CASSWNRGYNEQFF	TGTGCCAGCAGTTGGAACAGGGGATACAATGAGCAGTTCTTC
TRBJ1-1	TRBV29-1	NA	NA	CSVKHPLRDTEAFF	TGCAGCGTTAAACACCCGTTGAGGGACACTGAAGCTTTCTTT
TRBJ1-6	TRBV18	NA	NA	CASSPSGRGNSPLHF	TGTGCCAGCTCACCTTCCGGCAGGGGAAATTCACCCCTCCACTTT
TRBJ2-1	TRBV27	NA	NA	CASSFLRDKWNEQFF	TGTGCCAGCAGTTTCCTCCGGGACAAGTGGAATGAGCAGTTCTTC
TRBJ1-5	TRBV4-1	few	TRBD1	CASSQEPTGGFQPQHF	TGCGCCAGCAGCCAAGAACCGACAGGGGGCTTTCAGCCCCAGCATTTT
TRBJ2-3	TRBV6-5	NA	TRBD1	CASSPRTGPDTQYF	TGTGCCAGCAGTCCTCGGACAGGGCCAGATACGCAGTATTTT
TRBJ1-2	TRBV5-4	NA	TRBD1	CASSLDRGLDYGYTF	TGTGCCAGCAGCCTAGACAGGGGACTCGACTATGGCTACACCTTC
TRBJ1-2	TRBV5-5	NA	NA	CASSFGTLAGYGYTF	TGTGCCAGCAGCTTTGGCACTCTGGCGGGGTATGGCTACACCTTC
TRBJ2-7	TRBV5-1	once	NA	CASRPGLDSLKENEQYF	TGCGCCAGCAGACCGGGTTTAGACTCGCTGAAGGAGAACGAGCAGTACTTC
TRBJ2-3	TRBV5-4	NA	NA	CASSLSSTDTQYF	TGTGCCAGCAGCTTATCTAGCACAGATACGCAGTATTTT
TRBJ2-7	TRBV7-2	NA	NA	CASSLEPRGSYEQYF	TGTGCCAGCAGCTTAGAACCCAGGGGATCCTACGAGCAGTACTTC
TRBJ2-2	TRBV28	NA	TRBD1	CASSFLGTANTGELFF	TGTGCCAGCAGTTTTCTGGGGACAGCGAACACCGGGGAGCTGTTTTTT
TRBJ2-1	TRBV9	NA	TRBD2	CASSVTVAGGPDEQFF	TGTGCCAGCAGCGTAACCGTAGCGGGAGGGCCCGATGAGCAGTTCTTC
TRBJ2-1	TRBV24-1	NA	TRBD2	CATSPSGYNEQFF	TGTGCCACCAGTCCTAGCGGATACAATGAGCAGTTCTTC
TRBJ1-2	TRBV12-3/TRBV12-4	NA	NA	CASSAGRGYTF	TGTGCCAGCAGCGCGGGACGTGGCTACACCTTC
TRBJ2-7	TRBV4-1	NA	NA	CASSQVTGTYEQYF	TGCGCCAGCAGCCAAGTAACGGGAACCTACGAGCAGTACTTC
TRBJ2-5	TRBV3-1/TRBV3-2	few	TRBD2	CASGSGRAGETQYF	TGTGCCAGCGGTAGCGGGAGGGCCGGGGAGACCCAGTACTTC
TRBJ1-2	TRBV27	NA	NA	CASSLKRYYGYTF	TGTGCCAGCAGTTTAAAGCGGTACTATGGCTACACCTTC
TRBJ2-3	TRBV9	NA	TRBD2	CASSASGRTDTQYF	TGTGCCAGCAGCGCTAGCGGACGCACAGATACGCAGTATTTT
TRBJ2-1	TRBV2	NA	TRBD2	CASSETGLEQFF	TGTGCCAGCAGTGAAACGGGACTAGAGCAGTTCTTC
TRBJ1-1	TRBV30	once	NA	CAGSWGLGTEAFF	TGTGCCGGGTCTTGGGGCCTTGGCACTGAAGCTTTCTTT
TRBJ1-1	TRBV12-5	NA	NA	CASGLTPAEAFF	TGTGCTAGTGGTTTGACCCCGGCTGAAGCTTTCTTT
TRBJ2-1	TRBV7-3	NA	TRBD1	CASSQTGGGSSYNEQFF	TGTGCCAGCAGCCAAACAGGGGGCGGGAGCTCCTACAATGAGCAGTTCTTC